The T cell receptor (beta chain) described here comes from a study of T-cell reconstitution after alpha-beta-depleted transplantation in children. This clonotype was picked up a small number of times. The TCRbeta library incorporated unique molecular identifiers. TCRdb called the PCR reads again in MiXCR, with one record for every CDR3 protein. This table has more than 550,000 distinct CDR3 sequences, roughly 10% appearing once. Germline V gene lookup returns CDR1 DFQATT and CDR2 SNEGSKA (reference sequence). With 0 bases clipped from V and 4 bases from J, the junction kept 11 bases outside the gene matches. The CDR3 has 17 residues.

This material consisted of PBMCs from the stem cell graft donor, taken from the stem cell graft. The receptor was isolated from a human donor who donated a stem cell graft to a child with acute myeloid leukemia. The V call is TRBV20-1, the J call TRBJ2-2, with TRBD2 identical over 7 bases. The CDR3, as DNA: TGCAGTGCTAGAGATTTGGGGCTAGCGGAGCCCACCGGGGAGCTGTTTTTT. Protein: CSARDLGLAEPTGELFF.